The 20 T cell receptor beta chains below come from one sample, sequenced in a study of blood T cell repertoires in COVID-19. Assay: immunoSEQ multiplex PCR; the TCRdb copy retains only in-frame clones and omits some. The data contain some 490,000 clones, 70% to 90% of them seen just once; the ten biggest clones take up 3% to 4%. The specimen was peripheral blood. These TCRs come from a human donor in a cohort sampled during active COVID-19.

The chain links TRBV4-1 to TRBJ2-2; the match to TRBD1 covers 8 bases. Trimming removed 3 bases from V and 4 bases from J; junction bases left unmatched: 13. The CDR3 runs to 18 residues. The germline V gene encodes CDR1 MGHRA and CDR2 YSYEKL. For the CDR3, the DNA is TGCGCCAGCAGCCATCATTACGGAAGGACAGGGATCACCGGGGAGCTGTTTTTT. Amino acid sequence: CASSHHYGRTGITGELFF.

The chain has TRBV19 and TRBJ2-4; 10 positions agree with TRBD2. Germline CDR1 is LNHDA and CDR2 is SQIVND (reference sequence). Losses at the gene ends were 6 bases for V and 3 bases for J; bases not matched to a gene: 20. This CDR3 contains 20 residues. The CDR3 coding sequence is TGTGCCAGTAGCCTCACGGGGGGAACGGTAGCGGGAGGTGGCAAAAACATTCAGTACTTC. Protein sequence: CASSLTGGTVAGGGKNIQYF.

This chain connects TRBV3-1 (or the pseudogene TRBV3-2) to TRBJ2-2; 9 positions agree with TRBD1. The V gene's germline CDR1 is LGHDT and CDR2 YNNKEL (reference sequence). The CDR3 extends over 16 amino acids. The ends lost 2 bases at V and 5 bases at J; junction bases unmatched: 6. The CDR3 protein is CASSQTGGRTTGELFF. The CDR3 bases are TGTGCCAGCAGCCAAACAGGGGGCAGGACGACCGGGGAGCTGTTTTTT.

There are a few counts of this clone. The rearrangement joins TRBV2 to TRBJ1-4; TRBD1 might be the D (6 bases). The germline V and J ends were trimmed by 6 bases and 2 bases, with 10 bases remaining between them. CDR3 length: 14 amino acids. CDR1 and CDR2 (germline): SNHLY, FYNNEI. CDR3 sequence reads: CASRGGPTNEKLFF. The CDR3, as DNA: TGTGCCAGCAGAGGGGGACCCACTAATGAAAAACTGTTTTTT.

This clone has a handful of counts. The J gene is TRBJ2-7, the V gene TRBV5-1; 12 bases align to TRBD2. J gave up 3 bases and V 4 bases, and 5 bases lay outside the gene matches. Germline loops: CDR1 SGHRS, CDR2 YFSETQ. The CDR3 length is 15 residues. The CDR3 region has the DNA TGCGCCAGCAGCCTTCTAGCGGGAGGGAACTACGAGCAGTACTTC. This translates into CASSLLAGGNYEQYF.

J is TRBJ1-2 and V is TRBV29-1; no firm D call. CDR1 is SQVTM and CDR2 is ANQGSEA in the germline V gene. The CDR3 is 13 residues long. Trimming stripped 6 bases from V and 1 base from J, with 12 bases between. The CDR3 bases are TGCAGCGTCGGGGAGCGGTTTAACTATGGCTACACCTTC. This translates into CSVGERFNYGYTF. The variable domain in full, completed from reference TRBV29-1 and TRBJ1-2, reads SAVISQKPSRDICQRGTSLTIQCQVDSQVTMMFWYRQQPGQSLTLIATANQGSEATYESGFVIDKFPISRPNLTFSTLTVSNMSPEDSSIYLCSVGERFNYGYTFGSGTRLTVV.

This chain joins TRBV29-1 and TRBJ1-2, with 9 bases identical to TRBD1. This CDR3 has 13 amino acids. The ends lost 6 bases at V and 5 bases at J; junction bases unmatched: 7. Germline V gene sequence: CDR1 SQVTM, CDR2 ANQGSEA. The DNA for the CDR3 is TGCAGCGTGGGTCCGGGACAGGGATATGGCTACACCTTC. This codes for CSVGPGQGYGYTF.

The chain carries TRBV7-6 and TRBJ2-1; a weak D match, TRBD2 (6 bases). Germline V gene data show CDR1 as SGHVS and CDR2 as FNYEAQ. CDR3 length equals 15 residues. Trimming pared 1 base from V and 5 bases from J, leaving 12 bases between. The CDR3 here is CASSLGSGANNEQFF. The CDR3 DNA reads as TGTGCCAGCAGCTTAGGTAGCGGAGCGAACAATGAGCAGTTCTTC.

CDR3 coding DNA: TGTGCCAGCAGCTTAGGGGGGGGGCCAGGGCAGCCCCAGCATTTT. Protein sequence: CASSLGGGPGQPQHF. The gene calls are TRBV7-8 and TRBJ1-5, with a possible D match to TRBD1 (6 bases). This CDR3 has 15 residues. Trimming took off 1 base at V and 7 bases at J, with 14 bases between the two ends. Germline CDR1 and CDR2: SGHVS and FQNEAQ.

This clone appeared a single time. CDR3 nucleotides: TGTGCCAGCAGTCCCCGACAGGGTTTCACTGAAGCTTTCTTT. Its protein product is CASSPRQGFTEAFF. The chain is built from TRBV27 and TRBJ1-1; TRBD1 agrees at 7 bases. From germline, CDR1 is MNHEY and CDR2 SMNVEV (reference sequence). The length of the CDR3 is 14 residues. The J segment lost 4 bases and the V segment lost 5 bases, leaving 7 bases of the junction unmatched.

This clone came up many times. The chain uses TRBV19 and TRBJ1-1; 9 bases agree with TRBD1. V dropped 6 bases and J dropped 4; count of bases not matched to a gene: 6. CDR1 and CDR2 from the germline V gene are LNHDA and SQIVND (reference sequence). The CDR3 runs 14 residues. The CDR3: CASRLQGASTEAFF. The CDR3 nucleotides read TGTGCCAGTAGACTACAGGGGGCTAGCACTGAAGCTTTCTTT.

This chain joins TRBV7-2 and TRBJ1-4; TRBD1 aligns across 9 bases. J lost 7 bases, V lost 5 bases, and 5 bases had no gene match. The CDR3 consists of 14 residues. In germline, CDR1 is SGHTA, CDR2 FQGNSA. CDR3: CASSRDRASEKLFF. CDR3 nucleotide sequence: TGTGCCAGCAGCCGGGACAGGGCGAGTGAAAAACTGTTTTTT.

The chain recombines TRBV19 with TRBJ1-3, with D unresolved. The germline CDR1 and CDR2 sequences are LNHDA and SQIVND (reference sequence). There are 12 residues in the CDR3. The V and J ends lost 8 bases and 9 bases respectively, with 14 bases between them. CDR3 sequence (DNA): TGTGCCAGTCCCCGGGATGAGAGCACCATATATTTT. Its translation is CASPRDESTIYF. The full variable domain, rest sourced from reference TRBV19 and TRBJ1-3, is DGGITQSPKYLFRKEGQNVTLSCEQNLNHDAMYWYRQDPGQGLRLIYYSQIVNDFQKGDIAEGYSVSREKKESFPLTVTSAQKNPTAFYLCASPRDESTIYFGEGSWLTVV.

V is TRBV27 and J is TRBJ1-3, with D possibly TRBD1 on 6 matching bases. CDR1 and CDR2 (germline): MNHEY, SMNVEV (reference sequence). Trimming cost V 4 bases and J 0 bases, with 19 bases left between them. The CDR3 extends over 18 amino acids. CDR3 in amino acids: CASSSRNPGAYSGNTIYF. In DNA form, the CDR3 reads TGTGCCAGCAGTTCAAGGAATCCAGGGGCCTACTCTGGAAACACCATATATTTT.

The chain combines TRBV27 with TRBJ2-1; 11 bases line up with TRBD1. The CDR3 sequence is 16 residues long. Germline-derived CDR1 and CDR2 are MNHEY and SMNVEV (reference sequence). V lost 3 bases, J lost 6 bases, and 7 bases stayed unmatched. CDR3 in amino acids: CASSFGSGTGGNEQFF. For the CDR3, the DNA is TGTGCCAGCAGTTTTGGTAGCGGGACAGGGGGCAATGAGCAGTTCTTC.

The chain combines TRBV6-6 with TRBJ1-5; 7 bases are shared with TRBD1. V shed 3 bases and J 1 base; nucleotides not matched to a gene: 6. From germline, CDR1 is MNHNY and CDR2 SVGAGI (reference sequence). CDR3 length: 16 residues. DNA for the CDR3: TGTGCCAGCAGTTATACTACAGGGGAGAGCAATCAGCCCCAGCATTTT. It encodes CASSYTTGESNQPQHF.

CDR3 region: CASSTAGEGNQPQHF. CDR3 bases: TGTGCCAGCAGCACCGCAGGGGAAGGGAATCAGCCCCAGCATTTT. The chain couples TRBV11-2 to TRBJ1-5; TRBD1 might be the D (6 bases). The V end lost 5 bases, the J end lost 4 bases, and 15 bases lay between the germline ends. This CDR3 region has 15 residues. Germline CDR1 and CDR2: SGHAT and FQNNGV.

Only a few counts were recorded for this clone. V usage is TRBV7-2 and J usage is TRBJ1-1; D remains ambiguous. Germline CDR1 reads SGHTA; CDR2 reads FQGNSA. The CDR3 has 13 residues. The V gene lost 0 bases and the J gene lost 8 bases, with 10 bases spanning the gap. CDR3 in amino acids: CASSLASWAEAFF. The CDR3 nucleotides read TGTGCCAGCAGCTTAGCCAGTTGGGCAGAAGCTTTCTTT.

The CDR3 DNA follows: TGTGCCAGCAGCTTAGGGAAGGGGCTAGCGAACTCCTACGAGCAGTACTTC. It translates to CASSLGKGLANSYEQYF. The rearrangement uses TRBV7-2 and TRBJ2-7; possible D gene TRBD2, 6 bases. V was cut by 1 base and J by 0 bases, with 16 bases left in between. Per the germline V gene, CDR1 is SGHTA and CDR2 is FQGNSA. This CDR3 has 17 amino acids.

The V call is TRBV7-3, the J call TRBJ2-2, with 8 bases matching TRBD2. Trimming removed 5 bases from V and 0 bases from J; junction bases left unmatched: 5. CDR1 and CDR2 from the germline V gene are SGHTA and FQGTGA. The CDR3 is made up of 16 amino acids. CDR3: CASSPIAGSNTGELFF. The CDR3 coding sequence is TGTGCCAGCAGCCCAATAGCGGGATCGAACACCGGGGAGCTGTTTTTT.